This TCR beta chain originates from a study of T cell responses to AZD1222 COVID-19 vaccine (dated by TCRdb to about 2021). Turning to the overall study: AZD1222 recipients with second doses at about 4 weeks or about 12 weeks were pooled, because spike-specific TCR depth and breadth did not differ between schedules. A total of 230 or so trial participants underwent TCR sequencing, of whom roughly 210 received two doses of AZD1222 and roughly 25 received two doses of the MenACWY control vaccine. Trial participants were enrolled by age into subgroups of 18-55, 56-69 and 70-plus years, and 148, 28 and 57 TCR-sequenced participants, respectively, were included in these subgroups. Overall study outcomes, separate from this receptor: In the small 56-69-year group, the increase in depth fell short of significance, most likely because of low power. Participants were mostly white British and included more females than males, and it was suggested by the authors that clonal diversity may have been underestimated. Conclusions about previously exposed vaccinees are limited because only a handful of AZD1222 recipients were SARS-CoV-2 seropositive at baseline. Reportedly, almost half of the unique spike-specific TCRs recognized epitopes lying outside the regions that are mutated in the B.1.351 and B.1.1.7 variants. Because no day 14 peak-response samples were available, repertoires were characterized only after the peak T cell response. The vaccine-associated CD4 TCRs covered the entire spike protein, and the dominant responses fell in regions 160-218 and 743-854. Spike-specific TCR breadth and depth rose significantly after two AZD1222 doses compared with day 0 and with MenACWY recipients.

The V end gives up 1 base and the J end 7 bases, leaving 7 bases in the junction not matched to a gene. Per the germline V gene, SGHNT is the CDR1 and YENEEA is the CDR2. Reading from cysteine to phenylalanine, the CDR3 counts 15 amino acids. Only CDR3 DNA is held: 45 bases, read in frame from base 1. The CDR3 regions of human TCRbeta chains were analyzed by immunosequencing. The paper's processing steps were these. Repertoire TCRs were matched against a reference library of SARS-CoV-2-specific TCRs generated with the MIRA antigen-specificity platform. Breadth was defined as the fraction of unique TCRs that were SARS-CoV-2-associated, and depth was defined as the fraction of total T cells that were SARS-CoV-2-associated. Each spike-specific TCR was assigned to its reactive spike region and to a CD4 or CD8 class using the MIRA data. Log10-transformed breadth and depth values were compared by one-way ANOVA with Sidak's multiple comparisons tests. Entries here come from immuneACCESS through TCRdb and include only in-frame sequences with V and J called. Some clones fail to appear in such tables; in the studies checked, an unresolved V gene covers under half of the shortfall, and the cause of the remainder is unknown. D and trimming come from the DNA, and the V and J calls and clone size come from that table. A total of 130,000 or so clones appear in this sample, around 83% of them only once. In total, the top ten clones hold 10% to 15% of the sample.

About this clone itself: Its antigen is not yet known. No qualities accompany the bases; no much larger clone lies one base away.

Interpreted using the paper, the time point label stands for: baseline before first vaccination. The vaccinee samples were drawn from two UK trials, COV001 and COV002, one of which was a single-blind randomized controlled phase 2/3 trial testing AZD1222 (ChAdOx1 nCoV-19) in healthy adults. Trial participant PBMC samples were collected at day 0 and day 28 after the second dose for TCRbeta chain sequencing. The clonotype originates from an adult in good health. The rearranged segments are TRBV11-3 and TRBJ2-1; 7 middle bases align to TRBD1. The specimen was peripheral blood, collected on day 0 of AZD1222 vaccination. The DNA is TGTGCCAGCAGCTTAGCGGGGACAGTGCGGAATGAGCAGTTCTTC. Its product reads: CASSLAGTVRNEQFF.